A few counts support the clone carrying this T cell receptor beta chain. TCR beta CDR3 regions were amplified from RNA. First-round RT-PCR with HTBI primers amplified the TCR CDR3 region. TCRdb fed the multiplex PCR reads into MiXCR, producing one record per CDR3 protein. The sample shows about half a million distinct CDR3 sequences, 20% to 25% of them seen only once. The sample comes from a study of T cells in Graves' hyperthyroidism and ophthalmopathy. From germline, CDR1 is MNHNS and CDR2 SASEGT. V lost 5 bases, J lost 0 bases, and 17 bases lay in between. CDR3 length equals 16 residues. Sample: blood. The V and J genes are TRBV6-1 and TRBJ2-7, with D possibly being TRBD2 (6 bases). The sequence was collected from a woman aged 70 to 79 with Graves' ophthalmopathy. CDR3 DNA: TGTGCCAGCAGTTGGACCGCGGGGCTCAGCTCCTACGAGCAGTACTTC. Amino acid sequence: CASSWTAGLSSYEQYF.